This T cell receptor beta chain emerged from a study of cytomegalovirus exposure and HLA in healthy donors. The study, taken as a whole, reports: Common viral pathogens seemed, in a later analysis, to connect with several of the most significant clusters. Listed as cytomegalovirus-associated were 150 to 200 TCR beta chains.

It was with 60 Vbeta and 13 Jbeta primers that the PCR ran. Measured with immunoSEQ multiplex PCR; TCRdb has only the in-frame clones, and not every one. The sample contains 150,000 to 200,000 clones, roughly a tenth of which appear only once. This clone occurred a few times. Its antigen is not identified. V gave up 6 bases and J gave up 4 bases; unmatched junction bases: 12. Germline V gene data show CDR1 as MDHEN and CDR2 as SYDVKM. The CDR3 contains 18 residues. Sequenced: PBMCs. The sequence came from a woman in her twenties or thirties in good health and CMV-seropositive. The chain carries TRBV28 and TRBJ2-7, with TRBD2 identical over 16 bases. The CDR3 DNA is TGTGCCAGCAGCGGGACTAGCGGGAGGGCCTACTCCATTTACGAGCAGTACTTC. Protein sequence: CASSGTSGRAYSIYEQYF.